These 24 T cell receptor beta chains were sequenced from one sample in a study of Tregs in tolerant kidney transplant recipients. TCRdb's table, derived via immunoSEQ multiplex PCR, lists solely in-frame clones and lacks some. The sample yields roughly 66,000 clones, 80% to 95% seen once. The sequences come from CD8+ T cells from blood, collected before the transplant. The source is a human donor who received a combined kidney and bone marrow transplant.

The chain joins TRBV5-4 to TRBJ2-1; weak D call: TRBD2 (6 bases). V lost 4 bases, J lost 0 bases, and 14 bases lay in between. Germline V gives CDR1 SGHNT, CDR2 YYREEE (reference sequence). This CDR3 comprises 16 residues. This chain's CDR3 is CASSPGSGSSYNEQFF. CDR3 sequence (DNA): TGTGCCAGCAGCCCCGGTAGCGGTAGCTCCTACAATGAGCAGTTCTTC.

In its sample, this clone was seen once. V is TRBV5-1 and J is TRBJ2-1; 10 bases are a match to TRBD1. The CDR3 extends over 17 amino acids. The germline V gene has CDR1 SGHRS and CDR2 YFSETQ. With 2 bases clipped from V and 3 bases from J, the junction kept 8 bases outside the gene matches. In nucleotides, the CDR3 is TGCGCCAGCAGCTTTGATTGGGACAGGGGCGACTACAATGAGCAGTTCTTC. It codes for CASSFDWDRGDYNEQFF.

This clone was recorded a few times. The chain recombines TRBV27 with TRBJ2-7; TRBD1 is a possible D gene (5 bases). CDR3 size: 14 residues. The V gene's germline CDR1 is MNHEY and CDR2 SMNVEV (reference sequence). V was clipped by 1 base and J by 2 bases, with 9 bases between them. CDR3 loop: CASSLLTAPYEQYF. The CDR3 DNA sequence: TGTGCCAGCAGTTTATTGACAGCCCCCTACGAGCAGTACTTC.

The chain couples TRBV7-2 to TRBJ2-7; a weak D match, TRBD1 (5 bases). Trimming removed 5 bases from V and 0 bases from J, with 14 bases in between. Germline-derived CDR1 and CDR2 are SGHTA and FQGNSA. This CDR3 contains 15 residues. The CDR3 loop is CASSPQGWGSYEQYF. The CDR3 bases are TGTGCCAGCAGCCCCCAGGGATGGGGCTCCTACGAGCAGTACTTC.

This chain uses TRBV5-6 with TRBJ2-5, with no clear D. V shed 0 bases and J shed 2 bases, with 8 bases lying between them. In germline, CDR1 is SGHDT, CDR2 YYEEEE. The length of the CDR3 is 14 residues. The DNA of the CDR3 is TGTGCCAGCAGCTTGGCGCAGGCACAAGAGACCCAGTACTTC. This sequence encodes CASSLAQAQETQYF.

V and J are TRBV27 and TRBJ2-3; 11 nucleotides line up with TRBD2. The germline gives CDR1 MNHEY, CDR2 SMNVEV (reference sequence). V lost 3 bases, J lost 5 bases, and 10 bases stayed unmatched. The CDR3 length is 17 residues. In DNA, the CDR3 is TGTGCCAGCAGTTTGGGCATAGCGGGAGGGCCGGGAGATACGCAGTATTTT. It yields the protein CASSLGIAGGPGDTQYF.

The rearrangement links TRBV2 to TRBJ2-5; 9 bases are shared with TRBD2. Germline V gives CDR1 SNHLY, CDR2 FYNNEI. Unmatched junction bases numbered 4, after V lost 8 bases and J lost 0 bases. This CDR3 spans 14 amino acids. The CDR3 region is CASPQRGDQETQYF. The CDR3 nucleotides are TGTGCCAGCCCACAGCGGGGGGACCAAGAGACCCAGTACTTC.

In DNA form, the CDR3 reads TGCGCCAGCAGTGGACAGGTTAATGAAAAACTGTTTTTT. Translated: CASSGQVNEKLFF. The chain has TRBV10-2 and TRBJ1-4; a weak D match, TRBD1 (6 bases). This CDR3 region has 13 residues. Germline V CDR1 and CDR2: WSHSY, SAAADI. V dropped 4 bases and J dropped 4 bases, with 7 bases sitting between them.

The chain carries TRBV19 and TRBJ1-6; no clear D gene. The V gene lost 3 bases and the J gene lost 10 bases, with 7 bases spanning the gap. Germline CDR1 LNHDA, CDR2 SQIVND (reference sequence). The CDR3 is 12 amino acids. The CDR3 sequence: CASSISSSPLHF. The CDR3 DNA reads TGTGCCAGTAGTATCTCTTCGTCACCCCTCCACTTT.

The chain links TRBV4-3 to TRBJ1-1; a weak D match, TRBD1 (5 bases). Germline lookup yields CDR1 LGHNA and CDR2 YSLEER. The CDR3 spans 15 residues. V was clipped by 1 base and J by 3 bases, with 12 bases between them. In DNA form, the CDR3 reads TGCGCCAGCAGCCAAGTTCGGGGGGTGGACACTGAAGCTTTCTTT. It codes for CASSQVRGVDTEAFF.

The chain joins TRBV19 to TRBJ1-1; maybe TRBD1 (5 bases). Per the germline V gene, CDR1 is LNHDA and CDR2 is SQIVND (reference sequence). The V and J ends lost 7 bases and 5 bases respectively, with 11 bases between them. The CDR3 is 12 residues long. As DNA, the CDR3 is TGTGCCAGTAACGGGGGGGGAACTGAAGCTTTCTTT. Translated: CASNGGGTEAFF.

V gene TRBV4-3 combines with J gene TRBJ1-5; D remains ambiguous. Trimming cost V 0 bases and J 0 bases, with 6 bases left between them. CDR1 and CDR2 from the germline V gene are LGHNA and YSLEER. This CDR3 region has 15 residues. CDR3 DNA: TGCGCCAGCAGCCAAGATCCCTATAGCAATCAGCCCCAGCATTTT. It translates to CASSQDPYSNQPQHF.

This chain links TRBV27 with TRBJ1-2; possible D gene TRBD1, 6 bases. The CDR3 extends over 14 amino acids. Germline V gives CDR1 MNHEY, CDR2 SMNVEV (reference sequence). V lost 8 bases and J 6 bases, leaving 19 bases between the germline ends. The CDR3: CASCTIGTGNGYTF. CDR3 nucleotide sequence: TGTGCCAGCTGTACCATTGGAACAGGGAATGGCTACACCTTC.

The chain's CDR3 is CASKVGQAYPYEQYF. CDR3 DNA: TGTGCCAGCAAAGTGGGACAGGCGTATCCCTACGAGCAGTACTTC. This chain uses TRBV6-5 with TRBJ2-7, with 8 bases aligning to TRBD1. The CDR3 contains 15 residues. Germline V lookup: CDR1 MNHEY, CDR2 SVGAGI. Unmatched junction bases numbered 10, after V lost 7 bases and J lost 2 bases.

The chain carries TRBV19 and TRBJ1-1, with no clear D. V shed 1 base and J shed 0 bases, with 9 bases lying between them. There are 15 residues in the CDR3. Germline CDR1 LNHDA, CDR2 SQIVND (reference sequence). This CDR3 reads CASSIGSAMNTEAFF. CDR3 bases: TGTGCCAGTAGTATAGGGAGTGCCATGAACACTGAAGCTTTCTTT.

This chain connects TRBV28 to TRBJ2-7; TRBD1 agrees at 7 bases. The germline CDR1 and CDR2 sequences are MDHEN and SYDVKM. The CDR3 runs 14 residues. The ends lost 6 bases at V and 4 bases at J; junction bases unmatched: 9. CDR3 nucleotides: TGTGCCAGCAGCCTCAGGGGGACCCAATACGAGCAGTACTTC. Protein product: CASSLRGTQYEQYF.

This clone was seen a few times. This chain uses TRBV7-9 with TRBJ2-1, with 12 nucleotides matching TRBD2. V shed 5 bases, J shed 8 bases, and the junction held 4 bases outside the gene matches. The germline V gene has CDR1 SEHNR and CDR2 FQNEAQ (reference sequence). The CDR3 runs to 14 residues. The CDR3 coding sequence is TGTGCCAGCAGCGCTAGACTAGCGGGAGATGAGCAGTTCTTC. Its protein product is CASSARLAGDEQFF.

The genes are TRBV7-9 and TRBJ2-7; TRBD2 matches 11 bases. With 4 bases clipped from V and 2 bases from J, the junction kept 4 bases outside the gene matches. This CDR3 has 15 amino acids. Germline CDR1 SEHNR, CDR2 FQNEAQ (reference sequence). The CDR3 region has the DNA TGTGCCAGCAGCTGGGGACTAGCGGAACCCTACGAGCAGTACTTC. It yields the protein CASSWGLAEPYEQYF.

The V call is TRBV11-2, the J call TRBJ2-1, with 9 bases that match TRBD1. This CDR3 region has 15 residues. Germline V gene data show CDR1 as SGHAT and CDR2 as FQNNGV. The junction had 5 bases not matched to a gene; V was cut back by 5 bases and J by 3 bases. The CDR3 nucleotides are TGTGCCAGCAGCCTAGGACAGGGGATCTACAATGAGCAGTTCTTC. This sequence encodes CASSLGQGIYNEQFF.

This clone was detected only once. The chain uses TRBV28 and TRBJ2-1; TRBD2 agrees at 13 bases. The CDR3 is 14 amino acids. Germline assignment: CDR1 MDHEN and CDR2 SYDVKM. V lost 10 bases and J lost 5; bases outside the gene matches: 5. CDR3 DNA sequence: TGTGCCATACTAGCGGGGGGGCGTGACAATGAGCAGTTCTTC. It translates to CAILAGGRDNEQFF.

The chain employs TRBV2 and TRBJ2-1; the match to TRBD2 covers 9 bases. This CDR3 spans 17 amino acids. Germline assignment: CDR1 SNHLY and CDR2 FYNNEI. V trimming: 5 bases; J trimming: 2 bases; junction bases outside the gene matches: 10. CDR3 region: CASSTTLAGPAYNEQFF. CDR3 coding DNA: TGTGCCAGCAGTACCACCCTAGCGGGACCAGCCTACAATGAGCAGTTCTTC.

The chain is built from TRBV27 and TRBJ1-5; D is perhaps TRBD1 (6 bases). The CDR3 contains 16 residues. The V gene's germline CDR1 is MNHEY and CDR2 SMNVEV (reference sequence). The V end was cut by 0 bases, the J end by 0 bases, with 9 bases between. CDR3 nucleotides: TGTGCCAGCAGTTTATCAGGACAGAATAGCAATCAGCCCCAGCATTTT. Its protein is CASSLSGQNSNQPQHF.

CDR3 sequence reads: CASSPPGEMYEQYF. CDR3 nucleotides: TGTGCCAGCTCACCTCCGGGGGAGATGTACGAGCAGTACTTC. The chain employs TRBV18 and TRBJ2-7, with a tentative D call TRBD2 (6 bases). The germline gives CDR1 KGHSH, CDR2 LQKENI. Deletions cut 3 bases from V and 4 bases from J, with 13 bases between. The CDR3 runs 14 residues.

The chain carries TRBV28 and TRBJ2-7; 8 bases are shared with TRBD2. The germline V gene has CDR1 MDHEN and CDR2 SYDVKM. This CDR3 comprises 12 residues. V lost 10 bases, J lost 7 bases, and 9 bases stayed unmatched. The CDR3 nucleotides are TGTGCCACCTTCCCGGGAGGGCGGGAGCAGTACTTC. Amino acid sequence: CATFPGGREQYF.